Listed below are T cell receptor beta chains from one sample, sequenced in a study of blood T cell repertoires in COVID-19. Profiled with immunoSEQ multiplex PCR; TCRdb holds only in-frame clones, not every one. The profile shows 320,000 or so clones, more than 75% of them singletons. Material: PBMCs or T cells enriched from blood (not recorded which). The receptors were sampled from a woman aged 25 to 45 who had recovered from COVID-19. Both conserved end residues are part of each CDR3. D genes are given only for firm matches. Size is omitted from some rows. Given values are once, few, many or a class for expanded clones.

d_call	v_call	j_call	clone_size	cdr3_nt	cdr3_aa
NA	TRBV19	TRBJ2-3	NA	TGTGCCAGTAGTAGCGCGGGCGATACGCAGTATTTT	CASSSAGDTQYF
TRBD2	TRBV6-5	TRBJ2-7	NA	TGTGCCAGCGGACTAGCGGGTAACCCCTACGAGCAGTACTTC	CASGLAGNPYEQYF
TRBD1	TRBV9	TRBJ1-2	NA	TGTGCCAGCAGTGAGAGGGCAGGGGGATGGTATGGCTACACCTTC	CASSERAGGWYGYTF
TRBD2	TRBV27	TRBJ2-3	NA	TGTGCCAGCAGTTTAAGGACTAGCGGGGGCCTCCCCGTAGATACGCAGTATTTT	CASSLRTSGGLPVDTQYF
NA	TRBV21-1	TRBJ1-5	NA	TGTGCCAGCAGTCAAATAGACAGGCGATTGGGTGGCAATCAGCCCCAGCATTTT	CASSQIDRRLGGNQPQHF
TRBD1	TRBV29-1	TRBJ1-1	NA	TGCAGCGTTCTTGGACAGGGGGAGCGCGGCACTGAAGCTTTCTTT	CSVLGQGERGTEAFF
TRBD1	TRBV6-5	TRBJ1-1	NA	TGTGCCAGCAGCCTAGCGACAGGGTCGAACACTGAAGCTTTCTTT	CASSLATGSNTEAFF
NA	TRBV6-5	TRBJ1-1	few	TGTGCCAGCAGTTACGCCGGGAACACTGAAGCTTTCTTT	CASSYAGNTEAFF
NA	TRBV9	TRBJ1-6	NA	TGTGCCAGCAGCGCCAGAAATTCACCCCTCCACTTT	CASSARNSPLHF
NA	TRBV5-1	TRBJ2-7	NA	TGCGCCAGCAGCTTGGGGCAGGGGAACGAGCAGTACTTC	CASSLGQGNEQYF
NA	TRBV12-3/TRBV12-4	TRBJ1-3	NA	TGTGCCAGCAGGGGCGTTGGAAACACCATATATTTT	CASRGVGNTIYF
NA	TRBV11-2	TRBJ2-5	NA	TGTGCCAGCAGCTTATTGGAGGAAGAGACCCAGTACTTC	CASSLLEEETQYF
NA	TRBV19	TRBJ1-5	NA	TGTGCCAGTAGAGGCGGGGGCAATCAGCCCCAGCATTTT	CASRGGGNQPQHF
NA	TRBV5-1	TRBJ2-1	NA	TGCGCCAGCAGCTTGGCAGGGCCTGGGAACAATGAGCAGTTCTTC	CASSLAGPGNNEQFF
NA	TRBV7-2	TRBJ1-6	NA	TGTGCCAGCAGCTTCCGAGTTCCAGGACTCTATAATTCACCCCTCCACTTT	CASSFRVPGLYNSPLHF
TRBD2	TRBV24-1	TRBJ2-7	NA	TGTGCCACCAGCGAGGGACTAGCGGGCCGTTCCTACGAGCAGTACTTC	CATSEGLAGRSYEQYF
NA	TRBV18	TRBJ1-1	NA	TGTGCCAGCTCCGTGGGGCAGCAGAACACTGAAGCTTTCTTT	CASSVGQQNTEAFF
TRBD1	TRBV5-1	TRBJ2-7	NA	TGCGCCAGCAGCGGGGACAGGGGCTACGAGCAGTACTTC	CASSGDRGYEQYF
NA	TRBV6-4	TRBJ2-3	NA	TGTGCCAGCAGTGGGGGCGGCCCCGGTGAGGATACGCAGTATTTT	CASSGGGPGEDTQYF
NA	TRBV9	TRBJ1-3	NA	TGTGCCAGCAGCGTAGCTGCACAGACGGCTGGAAACACCATATATTTT	CASSVAAQTAGNTIYF
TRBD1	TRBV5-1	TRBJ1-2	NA	TGCGCCAGCAGCGGGGGACAGGGCAACTATGGCTACACCTTC	CASSGGQGNYGYTF
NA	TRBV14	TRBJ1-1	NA	TGTGCCAGCAGCCTAATCGGTAGAGGGGGAGCTTTCTTT	CASSLIGRGGAFF
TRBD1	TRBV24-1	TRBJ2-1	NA	TGTGCCACCAGTGACACCCGGGACAGGGGCAATGAGCAGTTCTTC	CATSDTRDRGNEQFF
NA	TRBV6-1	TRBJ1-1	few	TGTGCCAGCAGTGAAAAGGTCGGGCAGGGAAACACTGAAGCTTTCTTT	CASSEKVGQGNTEAFF
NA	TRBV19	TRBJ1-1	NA	TGTGCCAGTAGTATAGACGGAGACACTGAAGCTTTCTTT	CASSIDGDTEAFF
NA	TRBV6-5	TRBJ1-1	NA	TGTGCCAGCCGGGAGGAGACTGAAGCTTTCTTT	CASREETEAFF
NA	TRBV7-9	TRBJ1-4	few	TGTGCCAGCAGCTCTTCATGGGAGGGAAATTATGAAAAACTGTTTTTT	CASSSSWEGNYEKLFF
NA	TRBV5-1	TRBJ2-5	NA	TGCGCCAGCAGACTGGACAGCGAGACCCAGTACTTC	CASRLDSETQYF
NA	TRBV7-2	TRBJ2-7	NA	TGTGCCAGCAGCTTAGCGGGGGGGCCTTTACGCGAGCAGTACTTC	CASSLAGGPLREQYF
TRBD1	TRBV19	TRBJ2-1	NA	TGTGCCAGTAGTATTCGAGCGGGACAGGGGCAAAATGAGCAGTTCTTC	CASSIRAGQGQNEQFF
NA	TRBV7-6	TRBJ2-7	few	TGTGCCAGCAGCCCCAACTCGGGTAGCGCCTCCTACGAGCAGTACTTC	CASSPNSGSASYEQYF
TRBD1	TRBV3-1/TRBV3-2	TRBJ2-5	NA	TGTGCCAGCAGCCACGCGGACAGGGCGGGTGAGACCCAGTACTTC	CASSHADRAGETQYF
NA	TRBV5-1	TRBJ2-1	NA	TGCGCCAGCAGCTCTCCAGGTCTTAGCTCCTACAATGAGCAGTTCTTC	CASSSPGLSSYNEQFF
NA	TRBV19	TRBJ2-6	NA	TGTGCCAGTAGCCCCTCGAGCTCTGGGGCCAACGTCCTGACTTTC	CASSPSSSGANVLTF
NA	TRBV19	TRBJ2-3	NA	TGTGCCAGTAGTACCCGCTTGCAGGGTCGATTAGATACGCAGTATTTT	CASSTRLQGRLDTQYF
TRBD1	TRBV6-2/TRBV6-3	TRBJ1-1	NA	TGTGCCAGCAGCCGGGACAGGGGGTATGCTTTCTTT	CASSRDRGYAFF
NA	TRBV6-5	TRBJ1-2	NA	TGTGCCAGCAGCCCCGGTATAAACTATGGCTACACCTTC	CASSPGINYGYTF
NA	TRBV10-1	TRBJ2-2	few	TGCGCCAGCAGTTCAGGGGTCGCCGGGGAGCTGTTTTTT	CASSSGVAGELFF
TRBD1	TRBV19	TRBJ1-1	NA	TGTGCCAGTAGTGCCCGACAGGGACTGAACACTGAAGCTTTCTTT	CASSARQGLNTEAFF
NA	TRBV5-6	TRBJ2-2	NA	TGTGCCAGCACCCCCGCCGCCCGAGTGAACACCGGGGAGCTGTTTTTT	CASTPAARVNTGELFF
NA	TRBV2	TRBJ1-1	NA	TGTGCCAGCAGTGACCTTTCAGTCAGGGCGCTGGGGGCTTTCTTT	CASSDLSVRALGAFF
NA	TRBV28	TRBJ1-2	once	TGTGCCAGCAGTTTATTGGCGTCAGGCGGGGGGATCTCCTATGGCTACACCTTC	CASSLLASGGGISYGYTF
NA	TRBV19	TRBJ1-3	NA	TGTGCCAGTAGTGACAGACTGAGCTCTGGAAACACCATATATTTT	CASSDRLSSGNTIYF
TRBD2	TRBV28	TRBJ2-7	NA	TGTGCCACTGGGAGGGCCTACTACGAGCAGTACTTC	CATGRAYYEQYF
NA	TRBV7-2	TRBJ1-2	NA	TGTGCCAGCAGCTTCGACAGGCGGTCTAACTATGGCTACACCTTC	CASSFDRRSNYGYTF
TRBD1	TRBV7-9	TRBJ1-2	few	TGTGCCAGCAGCCGTCTGTCCTTAACAGGGGGCTATGGCTACACCTTC	CASSRLSLTGGYGYTF
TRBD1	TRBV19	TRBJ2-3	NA	TGTGCCAGTAGTATAGAACGGACAGGGGTTGGCACAGATACGCAGTATTTT	CASSIERTGVGTDTQYF
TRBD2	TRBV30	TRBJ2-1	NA	TGTGCCTGGAGTGTACGAATGAGACTAGCGGGGGGGAGCTCCTACAATGAGCAGTTCTTC	CAWSVRMRLAGGSSYNEQFF
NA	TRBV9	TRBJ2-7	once	TGTGCCAGCAGCGAACGGCAGGGCCACGAGCAGTACTTC	CASSERQGHEQYF
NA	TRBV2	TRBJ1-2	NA	TGTGCCAGCAGTGTGAGCCCTAACTATGGCTACACCTTC	CASSVSPNYGYTF
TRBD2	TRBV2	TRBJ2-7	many	TGTGCCAGCAGTGAGACTAGCGCCTCCTACGAGCAGTACTTC	CASSETSASYEQYF
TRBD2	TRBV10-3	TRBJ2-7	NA	TGTGCCACCTCCCCTCCGGGACTAGGTATTAGCGAGCAGTACTTC	CATSPPGLGISEQYF
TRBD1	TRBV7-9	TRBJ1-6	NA	TGTGCCAGCAGCTTAGGCACAGGGGGCAAGTCACCCCTCCACTTT	CASSLGTGGKSPLHF
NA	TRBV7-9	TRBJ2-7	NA	TGTGCCAGCAGCTTTGGGGGCAGTGCTTACGAGCAGTACTTC	CASSFGGSAYEQYF